What follows is one T cell receptor beta chain and its context. Sequenced by immunoSEQ multiplex PCR; TCRdb stores in-frame clones only, minus some. Among hundreds of thousands of clones listed, around 83% were seen once. This CDR3 is built from 15 residues. Germline CDR1 is MNHNS and CDR2 is SASEGT. The V gene lost 2 bases and the J gene lost 0 bases, with 8 bases spanning the gap. The sample comes from a study of blood T cell repertoires in COVID-19. Overall study: The samples span acute and convalescent COVID-19 from the United States, Italy and Spain. In each case, the material was cDNA or gDNA derived from T cells, B-cell-depleted T cells, or PBMCs.

This TCR was recovered from a man aged 40-55 years with acute or convalescent COVID-19. This chain links TRBV6-1 with TRBJ1-5; tentative D call: TRBD1 (5 bases). Sequencing was performed on peripheral blood. CDR3 sequence (DNA): TGTGCCAGCAGTGAATCAGGGAATAGCAATCAGCCCCAGCATTTT. Translating it yields CASSESGNSNQPQHF.